Below, 6 T cell receptor beta chains from the same sample are listed, as sequenced in a study of blood T cell repertoires in COVID-19. The repertoire was sequenced with immunoSEQ multiplex PCR; TCRdb's copy has only in-frame clones and lacks some. The sample yields some 150,000 clones, approximately 86% seen once. The sequencing sample was made of peripheral blood. The receptors come from a woman in her fifties or sixties with acute or convalescent COVID-19.

The CDR3 region is CASSNRSHEQYF. In nucleotides, the CDR3 is TGTGCCAGCAGCAACAGGTCCCACGAGCAGTACTTC. The chain links TRBV12-3 or TRBV12-4 to TRBJ2-7; TRBD1 is a possible D gene (5 bases). The V and J ends lost 6 bases and 5 bases respectively, with 11 bases between them. CDR3 size: 12 residues.

The chain links TRBV5-1 to TRBJ2-1; 9 bases agree with TRBD2. Germline CDR1 and CDR2: SGHRS and YFSETQ. V lost 7 bases and J lost 7; bases outside the gene matches: 9. The length of the CDR3 is 14 residues. As DNA, the CDR3 is TGCGCCAGCGGATTAGCGGGAGTGTGGAATGAGCAGTTCTTC. Protein sequence: CASGLAGVWNEQFF.

The V and J genes are TRBV9 and TRBJ1-2, with 7 nucleotides matching TRBD1. The length of the CDR3 is 14 residues. CDR1 is SGDLS, CDR2 YYNGEE, per germline. The V and J ends lost 1 base and 8 bases, in that order; junction bases with no gene match: 8. The CDR3 reads CASSVREGAMGYTF. CDR3 sequence (DNA): TGTGCCAGCAGCGTACGGGAGGGGGCGATGGGCTACACCTTC.

This clone was detected once. The J gene is TRBJ2-7, the V gene TRBV30; D uncertain. In germline, CDR1 is GTSNPN, CDR2 SVGIG (reference sequence). With 0 bases removed from V and 4 bases from J, the gap between germline ends came to 10 bases. There are 13 residues in the CDR3. CDR3 DNA: TGTGCCTGGAGTGTAAACACCTTGTACGAGCAGTACTTC. It encodes CAWSVNTLYEQYF. Full variable domain (outside the CDR3, taken from reference TRBV30 and TRBJ2-7): SQTIHQWPATLVQPVGSPLSLECTVEGTSNPNLYWYRQAAGRGLQLLFYSVGIGQISSEVPQNLSASRPQDRQFILSSKKLLLSDSGFYLCAWSVNTLYEQYFGPGTRLTVT.

The genes are TRBV5-1 and TRBJ1-5, with 7 bases aligning to TRBD1. This CDR3 has 13 amino acids. From germline, CDR1 is SGHRS and CDR2 YFSETQ. V gave up 3 bases and J gave up 5 bases; unmatched junction bases: 2. CDR3 coding DNA: TGCGCCAGCAGCTCCGGACAGGATCAGCCCCAGCATTTT. Protein sequence: CASSSGQDQPQHF.

This chain connects TRBV18 to TRBJ1-6; the D is unclear. This CDR3 region has 17 residues. CDR1 and CDR2 (germline): KGHSH, LQKENI. V lost 2 bases and J lost 3, with 14 bases in between. Written as DNA, the CDR3 is TGTGCCAGCTCACCATTTACGACGACTGGCTATAATTCACCCCTCCACTTT. Its translation: CASSPFTTTGYNSPLHF.